Below are 26 T cell receptor beta chains sequenced from a single sample in a study of human T cells and chemical hapten exposure. Regarding time point: patch test 2, 6 weeks after DPC sensitization. This sample's treatment: therapeutic diphenylcyclopropenone sensitization with weekly scalp DPC. TCRdb called the RACE reads again in MiXCR, with one record for every CDR3 protein. The table shows 350,000 to 400,000 distinct CDR3 sequences, with roughly 6.3% occurring only once. The sample consisted of whole blood, taken in connection with sensitization to the hapten diphenylcyclopropenone (DPC). All receptors come from a woman between 18 and 29 years old with alopecia areata. Some clones in this sample may be carry-over from other donors' samples.

This clonotype was seen ten or more times. V and J are TRBV13 and TRBJ2-6; no definite D call. Trimming cost V 8 bases and J 0 bases, with 11 bases left between them. CDR1 PRHDT and CDR2 FYEKMQ come from the germline V gene (reference sequence). CDR3 size: 15 residues. The CDR3 DNA is TGTGCCAGCTCCGGGTCTCGCTCTGGGGCCAACGTCCTGACTTTC. Residues: CASSGSRSGANVLTF.

This clonotype showed up just a few times. The rearrangement links TRBV6-5 to TRBJ1-2, with D possibly TRBD1 on 6 matching bases. Per the germline V gene, CDR1 is MNHEY and CDR2 is SVGAGI. The V end was cut by 11 bases, the J end by 8 bases, with 18 bases between. The CDR3 length is 12 residues. CDR3 coding DNA: TGTGCCTGCTACGCGGGGGCGCAAGGCTACACCTTC. The encoded protein is CACYAGAQGYTF.

This sequence joins TRBV7-9 and TRBJ1-2, with TRBD1 matching 7 bases. The V gene end was trimmed by 3 bases and the J gene end by 6 bases; junction bases not matched to a gene: 13. The CDR3 totals 16 residues. In germline, CDR1 is SEHNR, CDR2 FQNEAQ (reference sequence). CDR3 loop: CASSFRSGDRTHGYTF. The CDR3 bases are TGTGCCAGCAGCTTTCGCTCTGGGGACAGAACCCATGGCTACACCTTC.

This chain connects TRBV6-6 to TRBJ2-5, with TRBD1 matching 10 bases. V lost 2 bases and J lost 5; bases outside the gene matches: 5. The CDR3 has 15 residues. CDR1 and CDR2 (germline): MNHNY, SVGAGI (reference sequence). The CDR3 DNA reads TGTGCCAGCAGTTACACGACAGGGGGCGCTGAGACCCAGTACTTC. Translated, it gives CASSYTTGGAETQYF.

The rearrangement joins TRBV6-5 to TRBJ2-5; D might be TRBD1 (5 bases). The V end was cut by 5 bases, the J end by 7 bases, with 8 bases between. Per the germline V gene, CDR1 is MNHEY and CDR2 is SVGAGI. This CDR3 contains 11 residues. Here the CDR3 reads CASSNQGTQYF. The CDR3 nucleotides read TGTGCCAGCAGTAACCAGGGGACCCAGTACTTC.

This clonotype was seen many times. This rearrangement joins TRBV20-1 to TRBJ1-6; D might be TRBD1 (5 bases). The V gene's germline CDR1 is DFQATT and CDR2 SNEGSKA (reference sequence). The length of the CDR3 is 15 residues. Trimming removed 3 bases from V and 4 bases from J, with 13 bases in between. The CDR3 region has the DNA TGCAGTGCTAGGCAGGACACCGAGTATAATTCACCCCTCCACTTT. Translated: CSARQDTEYNSPLHF.

The chain uses TRBV9 and TRBJ1-5; D is undetermined. CDR3 length equals 16 residues. V was cut by 0 bases and J by 1 base, with 11 bases left in between. CDR1 is SGDLS and CDR2 is YYNGEE in the germline V gene. CDR3: CASSVGLGESNQPQHF. The CDR3 DNA follows: TGTGCCAGCAGCGTAGGGTTAGGCGAAAGCAATCAGCCCCAGCATTTT.

The chain links TRBV6-5 to TRBJ2-2, with D maybe TRBD1 (6 bases). The germline CDR1 and CDR2 sequences are MNHEY and SVGAGI. This CDR3 is built from 17 residues. The ends were cut back, 4 bases at V and 4 bases at J, with 19 bases in the middle. CDR3 DNA: TGTGCCAGCAGTTCCCCCCTGGGGCAGGGGAGCACCGGGGAGCTGTTTTTT. Protein product: CASSSPLGQGSTGELFF.

This rearrangement joins TRBV6-2 or TRBV6-3 to TRBJ2-5; a possible D gene is TRBD1 (5 bases). From germline, CDR1 is MNHEY and CDR2 SVGEGT. Trimming stripped 4 bases from V and 1 base from J, with 10 bases between. The CDR3 covers 14 residues. The CDR3 region has the DNA TGTGCCAGCAGTTCCGCGACAGTCCAAGAGACCCAGTACTTC. This gives the protein CASSSATVQETQYF.

The chain combines TRBV28 with TRBJ2-1; D unclear. V was shortened by 6 bases and J by 15 bases, with 15 bases between the two germline ends. Germline CDR1 and CDR2: MDHEN and SYDVKM. The length of the CDR3 is 11 residues. The CDR3 loop is CASRTLRLLFF. The CDR3 coding sequence is TGTGCCAGCAGGACCTTGAGACTTCTGTTCTTC.

This clonotype was seen many times. The V call is TRBV5-1, the J call TRBJ2-3, with D possibly called TRBD1 or TRBD2 (5 bases each). V was trimmed by 4 bases and J by 4 bases, leaving 10 bases between them. CDR1 is SGHRS and CDR2 is YFSETQ in the germline V gene. CDR3 length: 13 residues. The CDR3 loop is CASSRDRSDTQYF. The CDR3 nucleotides are TGCGCCAGCAGCCGGGACCGATCAGATACGCAGTATTTT.

This clonotype was picked up many times. The chain uses TRBV7-2 and TRBJ1-5; D ambiguous. The V end lost 3 bases, the J end lost 4 bases, and 13 bases lay between the germline ends. Germline V lookup: CDR1 SGHTA, CDR2 FQGNSA. The CDR3 runs to 15 residues. This CDR3 reads CASSFVFSGNQPQHF. Written as DNA, the CDR3 is TGTGCCAGCAGCTTTGTTTTTTCGGGGAATCAGCCCCAGCATTTT.

This clonotype was seen at least ten times. The rearrangement links TRBV7-2 to TRBJ1-4; D is unresolved. V was pared by 2 bases and J by 5 bases, with 9 bases between. The CDR3 runs to 14 residues. From germline, CDR1 is SGHTA and CDR2 FQGNSA. The DNA of the CDR3 is TGTGCCAGCAGCTTATTAGGGTCGAATGAAAAACTGTTTTTT. Its translation is CASSLLGSNEKLFF.

V usage is TRBV9 and J usage is TRBJ2-1; 10 bases are shared with TRBD2. CDR3 length: 17 residues. Losses at the gene ends were 3 bases for V and 2 bases for J; bases not matched to a gene: 8. Germline-derived CDR1 and CDR2 are SGDLS and YYNGEE. The CDR3 protein is CASSAEVGLAAYNEQFF. For the CDR3, the DNA is TGTGCCAGCAGCGCGGAAGTCGGACTAGCGGCCTACAATGAGCAGTTCTTC.

CDR3 protein: CAIAGSPGQGDSRDQYF. For the CDR3, the DNA is TGTGCCATCGCGGGATCTCCGGGGCAGGGGGATTCAAGGGACCAGTACTTC. The chain is built from TRBV10-3 and TRBJ2-5; weak D call: TRBD1 (7 bases). The V end was cut by 8 bases, the J end by 10 bases, with 32 bases between. The CDR3 length is 17 residues. Germline V gives CDR1 ENHRY, CDR2 SYGVKD.

At least ten counts were recorded for this clonotype. V usage is TRBV6-4 and J usage is TRBJ1-6; no reliable D call. The germline V and J ends were trimmed by 0 bases and 9 bases, with 9 bases remaining between them. From germline, CDR1 is MRHNA and CDR2 SNTAGT. There are 14 residues in the CDR3. This CDR3 is CASSDSNPGSPLHF. The CDR3 coding sequence is TGTGCCAGCAGTGACTCGAACCCCGGTTCACCCCTCCACTTT.

V gene TRBV10-3 combines with J gene TRBJ1-1; TRBD1 aligns across 7 bases. The CDR3 consists of 15 residues. Trimming at V came to 6 bases and at J to 0 bases, leaving 7 bases not matched to a gene. CDR1 is ENHRY, CDR2 SYGVKD, per germline. CDR3 in amino acids: CAISTLGGLNTEAFF. The CDR3 DNA sequence: TGTGCCATCAGCACGCTAGGGGGCTTGAACACTGAAGCTTTCTTT.

This clonotype was seen repeatedly, ten times or more. The rearrangement links TRBV11-2 to TRBJ1-2; D gene unclear. Germline V gives CDR1 SGHAT, CDR2 FQNNGV. V was clipped by 4 bases and J by 8 bases, with 23 bases between them. The CDR3 extends over 16 amino acids. CDR3 in DNA: TGTGCCAGCAGCTCGGTCACGGATCCCCGCTATAAAGGCTACACCTTC. It is translated as CASSSVTDPRYKGYTF.

This clonotype was counted ten times or more. This chain connects TRBV6-5 to TRBJ1-1, with 7 bases aligning to TRBD1. Germline loops: CDR1 MNHEY, CDR2 SVGAGI. Trimming cost V 2 bases and J 0 bases; bases outside gene matches: 6. The CDR3 has 16 amino acids. The CDR3, as DNA: TGTGCCAGCAGTTACGACAGGGTTGTAATGAACACTGAAGCTTTCTTT. Its translation: CASSYDRVVMNTEAFF.

This clonotype has more than one count but fewer than ten. The rearrangement links TRBV3-1 to TRBJ1-5; D is unresolved. Germline loops: CDR1 LGHDT, CDR2 YNNKEL (reference sequence). CDR3 size: 14 residues. V lost 1 base to trimming and J lost 3 bases, with 7 bases between them. Written as DNA, the CDR3 is TGTGCCAGCAGCCAAGGGCCGGACAATCAGCCCCAGCATTTT. Its translation: CASSQGPDNQPQHF.

This clonotype was detected a few times. The V gene is TRBV12-3 or TRBV12-4, the J gene TRBJ2-3, with 10 positions matching TRBD2. Unmatched junction bases numbered 8, after V lost 7 bases and J lost 4 bases. The CDR3 is 15 residues long. DNA for the CDR3: TGTGCCAGCAAGAGCGGGGGGGCGATTTCAGATACGCAGTATTTT. Its protein product is CASKSGGAISDTQYF.

The rearrangement uses TRBV5-1 and TRBJ1-2, with D tentatively TRBD1 (5 bases). The length of the CDR3 is 14 residues. V lost 4 bases to trimming and J lost 3 bases, with 13 bases between them. In germline, CDR1 is SGHRS, CDR2 YFSETQ. CDR3 in amino acids: CASSLGDGDYGYTF. The CDR3 DNA sequence: TGCGCCAGCAGCCTGGGGGACGGGGACTATGGCTACACCTTC.

This clonotype was seen ten or more times. The chain uses TRBV20-1 and TRBJ1-6; 9 bases map to TRBD1. Germline V gives CDR1 DFQATT, CDR2 SNEGSKA (reference sequence). CDR3 length: 15 amino acids. V shed 6 bases, J shed 3 bases, and the junction held 6 bases outside the gene matches. This CDR3 reads CSAQGQGDYNSPLHF. The CDR3 DNA is TGCAGTGCCCAGGGACAGGGAGACTATAATTCACCCCTCCACTTT.

The genes are TRBV7-9 and TRBJ2-1; 9 bases agree with TRBD1. The CDR3 totals 16 residues. V was clipped by 5 bases and J by 1 base; unmatched bases: 6. Germline loops: CDR1 SEHNR, CDR2 FQNEAQ (reference sequence). CDR3 sequence reads: CASSPRDRESYNEQFF. In DNA, the CDR3 is TGTGCCAGCAGCCCCCGGGACAGGGAGTCCTACAATGAGCAGTTCTTC.

This clonotype was seen repeatedly, ten times or more. Here the CDR3 reads CASRPGAGGSGPQHF. The CDR3 DNA reads as TGTGCCAGCAGACCGGGGGCCGGGGGCAGTGGGCCCCAGCATTTT. The gene calls are TRBV7-2 and TRBJ1-5, with TRBD1 as a possible D gene (6 bases). CDR3 length equals 15 residues. Looked up from germline, CDR1 is SGHTA and CDR2 is FQGNSA. Trimming removed 6 bases at V and 9 bases at J, with 21 bases between.

This clonotype was detected ten times or more. This chain uses TRBV6-5 with TRBJ1-4; possibly TRBD1 for D (5 bases). CDR1 is MNHEY and CDR2 is SVGAGI in the germline V gene. Trimming took 8 bases from V and 8 from J, leaving 15 bases between them. This CDR3 has 13 amino acids. The DNA of the CDR3 is TGTGCCAGCTTCCGGGCGAGGGGAGAAAAACTGTTTTTT. The encoded protein is CASFRARGEKLFF.